This T cell receptor (beta chain) was captured by sequencing in a study of CD8+CD57+ T cells in acquired aplastic anemia. Study-wide results and caveats: Twenty-nine CD8+ CDR3 sequences were shared between patients and controls.

This CDR3 comprises 12 residues. Trimming took off 6 bases at V and 4 bases at J, with 7 bases between the two ends. The V gene's germline CDR1 is MNHNS and CDR2 SASEGT. TCR beta VDJ and CDR3 profiling used genomic DNA as template. TCRdb redid the calling of the reads with MiXCR, one entry per CDR3 protein. Of 60,000 or so distinct CDR3 sequences listed, less than 65% are singletons. This clonotype has ten or more counts. Its antigen is unidentified. This TCR came from a human donor in good health, serving as a control. The V and J genes are TRBV6-1 and TRBJ1-3; D ambiguous. Material for sequencing was sorted CD4+, CD8+, or CD8+CD57+ T cells (not recorded which) from PBMCs. CDR3 residues: CASRPMGNTIYF. CDR3 sequence (DNA): TGTGCCAGCAGGCCGATGGGAAACACCATATATTTT.